This T cell receptor beta chain was found in a study of blood T cell repertoires in COVID-19. Looking at the study overall: Spain, Italy and the United States supplied samples that represented acute and convalescent COVID-19. Sample material is recorded as cDNA or gDNA derived from T cells, B-cell-depleted T cells, or PBMCs.

The CDR3 extends over 15 amino acids. Germline lookup yields CDR1 SGHAT and CDR2 FQNNGV. Losses at the gene ends were 1 base for V and 7 bases for J; bases not matched to a gene: 8. Original handling: Reference gene primers were amplified, and this amplification served to estimate nucleated cell counts. Repertoires were generated with immunoSEQ multiplex PCR, while TCRdb's copy carries only in-frame clones and drops some. The V and J calls and the clone size are those of that table, but D and trimming were determined from the DNA. The profile shows 95,000 to 100,000 clones, 70% to 85% of them singletons.

This TCR was sampled from a human donor in a cohort sampled during active COVID-19. Sequenced: peripheral blood. V usage is TRBV11-2 and J usage is TRBJ2-7; 9 bases fit TRBD1. This CDR3 is CASSLGLQGAREQYF. The DNA of the CDR3 is TGTGCCAGCAGCTTAGGCTTACAGGGGGCGAGGGAGCAGTACTTC.